This T cell receptor beta chain was found in a study of blood T cell repertoires in COVID-19. Across the whole study: The origin of the acute and convalescent COVID-19 samples was the United States, Italy and Spain.

Germline values: CDR1 MGHRA, CDR2 YSYEKL. The CDR3 covers 19 residues. Trimming removed 0 bases at V and 7 bases at J, with 27 bases between. Some clones are missing from TCRdb's copy, which holds only in-frame ones; the method was immunoSEQ multiplex PCR. The sample consists of 300,000 to 400,000 clones, 90% of them appearing once. The chain couples TRBV4-1 to TRBJ1-2, with D tentatively TRBD1 (6 bases). Sequenced input: PBMCs or T cells enriched from blood (not recorded which). This receptor was obtained from a woman aged 25-40 years who had been exposed to COVID-19. The CDR3 bases are TGCGCCAGCAGCCAAGAGGCGGACCCGGGTGGGGGCCTCGATCGTGGCTACACCTTC. It translates to CASSQEADPGGGLDRGYTF.